Reported below is one T cell receptor (beta chain). Germline V lookup: CDR1 SGHVS, CDR2 FNYEAQ. Trimming took 2 bases from V and 6 from J; bases not matched to a gene: 9. CDR3 size: 15 residues. Profiled with immunoSEQ multiplex PCR; TCRdb holds only in-frame clones, not every one. Among about 10,000 clones, around 75% were seen once, and the ten largest hold around 10%. The source of the sample is a study of sequential checkpoint blockade in melanoma. Treatment here: randomized to nivolumab then ipilimumab (arm A) or the reverse (arm B). This TCR was recovered from a human donor with melanoma. The chain links TRBV7-6 to TRBJ1-2; 7 nucleotides align to TRBD1. The specimen comprised CD8+ T cells sorted from blood (inferred from file names), sampled from a patient given nivolumab and ipilimumab in sequence. CDR3 in amino acids: CASSLLKGGADGYTF. In DNA form, the CDR3 reads TGTGCCAGCAGCTTATTGAAAGGGGGCGCTGATGGCTACACCTTC.